Below, 10 T cell receptor beta chains from the same sample are listed, as sequenced in a study of blood T cell repertoires in COVID-19. The repertoire was sequenced with immunoSEQ multiplex PCR; TCRdb's copy has only in-frame clones and lacks some. The table has approximately 140,000 clones, about 80% seen once; the top ten hold roughly 2%. The sample was peripheral blood. Receptors originate from a man in his 70s with acute or convalescent COVID-19.

Here the CDR3 DNA reads TGTGCCAGCAGCTTAGTCGGCTCCGGGACAGGGAATCAGCCCCAGCATTTT. This gives the protein CASSLVGSGTGNQPQHF. The rearrangement uses TRBV7-2 and TRBJ1-5, with TRBD1 identical over 9 bases. With V trimmed by 1 base and J by 4 bases, 8 bases remained unmatched. The CDR3 has 17 residues. Germline V gene data show CDR1 as SGHTA and CDR2 as FQGNSA.

This clone was picked up a small number of times. The V gene is TRBV6-5, the J gene TRBJ2-3; D unclear. Between the trimmed V and J ends, which lost 5 bases and 5 bases, there was a span of 17 bases. This CDR3 comprises 15 residues. Germline CDR1 MNHEY, CDR2 SVGAGI. For the CDR3, the DNA is TGTGCCAGCAGTAGTATATTGTCGGTGAGAGATACGCAGTATTTT. Translation gives CASSSILSVRDTQYF.

The V call is TRBV6-5, the J call TRBJ1-2; 8 bases agree with TRBD1. CDR3 length equals 13 residues. The junction had 4 bases not matched to a gene; V was cut back by 6 bases and J by 4 bases. Per the germline V gene, CDR1 is MNHEY and CDR2 is SVGAGI. This chain's CDR3 is CASSGQGTYGYTF. CDR3 sequence (DNA): TGTGCCAGCAGCGGACAGGGAACCTATGGCTACACCTTC.

V usage is TRBV7-3 and J usage is TRBJ1-4; 8 bases fit TRBD1. Germline CDR1 is SGHTA and CDR2 is FQGTGA. This CDR3 is built from 17 residues. J was trimmed by 0 bases and V by 6 bases; bases with no gene match: 9. CDR3 sequence reads: CASSPNGQGATNEKLFF. The CDR3 nucleotides read TGTGCCAGCAGTCCTAATGGACAGGGCGCAACTAATGAAAAACTGTTTTTT.

The rearrangement uses TRBV5-1 and TRBJ1-2; D gene uncertain. From germline, CDR1 is SGHRS and CDR2 YFSETQ. The CDR3 spans 14 residues. Trimming removed 4 bases at V and 4 bases at J, with 14 bases between. The CDR3 protein is CASSLERSVYGYTF. The CDR3 DNA reads TGCGCCAGCAGCCTTGAGAGGTCCGTCTATGGCTACACCTTC. Full variable domain (rest looked up from reference TRBV5-1 and TRBJ1-2): KAGVTQTPRYLIKTRGQQVTLSCSPISGHRSVSWYQQTPGQGLQFLFEYFSETQRNKGNFPGRFSGRQFSNSRSEMNVSTLELGDSALYLCASSLERSVYGYTFGSGTRLTVV.

The CDR3 coding sequence is TGTGCCAGCTCACCACTGGACAGGGGAGCCGAGCAGTACTTC. Its protein product is CASSPLDRGAEQYF. This chain joins TRBV18 and TRBJ2-7; TRBD1 matches at 9 bases. The CDR3 is 14 residues long. The trim removed 1 base at V and 6 bases at J, leaving 4 bases unmatched. Germline loops: CDR1 KGHSH, CDR2 LQKENI.

V and J are TRBV7-9 and TRBJ2-7; 9 bases agree with TRBD1. The V gene end was trimmed by 3 bases and the J gene end by 6 bases; junction bases not matched to a gene: 9. CDR3 size: 15 residues. The germline CDR1 and CDR2 sequences are SEHNR and FQNEAQ (reference sequence). In DNA form, the CDR3 reads TGTGCCAGCAGCTTTAGGGGACAGGGCACGGGCGAGCAGTACTTC. Translated, it gives CASSFRGQGTGEQYF.

This clone has only one observation. The same CDR3 also results from other DNA sequences found in this sample. The chain carries TRBV28 and TRBJ2-7, with 9 bases aligning to TRBD1. Looked up from germline, CDR1 is MDHEN and CDR2 is SYDVKM. Losses at the gene ends were 6 bases for V and 4 bases for J; bases not matched to a gene: 7. This CDR3 region has 14 residues. The CDR3, as DNA: TGTGCCAGCAGAATTCCGGGACAGGGTTACGAGCAGTACTTC. Encoded protein: CASRIPGQGYEQYF.

This chain uses TRBV12-3 or TRBV12-4 with TRBJ1-5; no reliable D call. Trimming took 3 bases from V and 4 from J, leaving 7 bases between them. The CDR3 totals 13 residues. CDR3 sequence reads: CASSLAHNQPQHF. The CDR3 nucleotides read TGTGCCAGCAGTTTGGCTCATAATCAGCCCCAGCATTTT.

This chain connects TRBV12-3 or TRBV12-4 to TRBJ1-5; D unresolved. V lost 3 bases and J 5 bases, leaving 8 bases between the germline ends. The CDR3 loop spans 13 amino acids. The CDR3 region has the DNA TGTGCCAGCAGTTTCGGCAGGTATCAGCCCCAGCATTTT. This codes for CASSFGRYQPQHF.